This T cell receptor beta chain was sequenced for a study of cytomegalovirus exposure and HLA in healthy donors. Germline CDR1 and CDR2: SGHVS and FNYEAQ. Between the trimmed V and J ends, which lost 5 bases and 10 bases, there was a span of 15 bases. This CDR3 is built from 13 residues. Broader study findings: Excluded were some V segments that proved indistinguishable, including TRBV6-2 and TRBV6-3. In a later analysis, productive TCRs from donors in an Asian-associated ancestry cluster reportedly carried fewer N-insertions than the cohort mean. The classifier reportedly diagnosed cytomegalovirus status with high sensitivity and specificity. The study put 150 or so TCR beta chains on its list as cytomegalovirus-associated.

Researchers ran the PCR with 60 Vbeta and 13 Jbeta primers. Assay: immunoSEQ multiplex PCR; the TCRdb copy retains only in-frame clones and omits some. The sample table includes 70,000 or so clones. On this clone: Antigen: not known.

This clonotype was obtained from a boy between 10 and 17 years old in good health and CMV-seronegative. Sample: PBMCs. This chain links TRBV7-6 with TRBJ2-1; D is perhaps TRBD1 (6 bases). CDR3 coding DNA: TGTGCCAGCAGCCTAGACCAGGGGCGCGAGCAGTTCTTC. It specifies CASSLDQGREQFF.